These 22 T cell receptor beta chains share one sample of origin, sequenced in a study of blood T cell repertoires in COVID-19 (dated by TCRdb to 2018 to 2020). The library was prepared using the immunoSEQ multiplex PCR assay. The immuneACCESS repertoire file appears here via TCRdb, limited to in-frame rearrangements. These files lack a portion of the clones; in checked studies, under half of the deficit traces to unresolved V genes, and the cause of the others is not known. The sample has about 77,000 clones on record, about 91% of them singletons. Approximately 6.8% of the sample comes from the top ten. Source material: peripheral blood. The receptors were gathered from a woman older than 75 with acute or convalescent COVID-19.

The CDR3 here is CASSLRDTDEKLFF. CDR3 bases: TGCGCCAGCAGCCTCCGGGACACAGATGAAAAACTGTTTTTT. The chain recombines TRBV5-1 with TRBJ1-4; D perhaps matches TRBD1 (6 bases). V gave up 4 bases and J gave up 6 bases, with 13 bases separating them. The CDR3 is made up of 14 amino acids. The V gene's germline CDR1 is SGHRS and CDR2 YFSETQ.

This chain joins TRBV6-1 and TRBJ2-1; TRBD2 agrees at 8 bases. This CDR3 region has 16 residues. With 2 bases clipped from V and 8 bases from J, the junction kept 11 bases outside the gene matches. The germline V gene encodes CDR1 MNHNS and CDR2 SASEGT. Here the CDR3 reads CASSEQGLGLSYEQFF. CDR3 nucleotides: TGTGCCAGCAGTGAACAGGGACTAGGGTTGTCCTATGAGCAGTTCTTC.

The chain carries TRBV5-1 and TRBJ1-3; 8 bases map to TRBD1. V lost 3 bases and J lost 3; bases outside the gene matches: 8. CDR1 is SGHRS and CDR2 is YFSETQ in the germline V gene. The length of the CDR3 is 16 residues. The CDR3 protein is CASSYGGQGGGNTIYF. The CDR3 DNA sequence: TGCGCCAGCAGCTACGGCGGACAGGGAGGTGGAAACACCATATATTTT.

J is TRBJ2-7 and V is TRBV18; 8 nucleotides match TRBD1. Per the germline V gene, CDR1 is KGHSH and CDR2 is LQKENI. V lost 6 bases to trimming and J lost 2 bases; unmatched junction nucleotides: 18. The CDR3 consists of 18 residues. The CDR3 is CASSRNSQGAPRPYEQYF. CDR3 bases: TGTGCCAGCTCGCGAAATAGTCAGGGGGCGCCTCGGCCCTACGAGCAGTACTTC.

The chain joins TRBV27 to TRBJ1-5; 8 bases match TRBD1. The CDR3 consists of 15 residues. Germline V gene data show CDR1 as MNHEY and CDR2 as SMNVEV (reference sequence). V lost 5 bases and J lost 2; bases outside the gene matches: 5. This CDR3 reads CASSLQGAGNQPQHF. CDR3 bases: TGTGCCAGCAGTCTCCAGGGGGCCGGCAATCAGCCCCAGCATTTT.

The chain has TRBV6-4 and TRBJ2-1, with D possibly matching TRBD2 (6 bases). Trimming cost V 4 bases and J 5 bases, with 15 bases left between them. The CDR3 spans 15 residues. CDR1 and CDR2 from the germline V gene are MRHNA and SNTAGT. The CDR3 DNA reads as TGTGCCAGCAGTGCCGGGGCGGGGAATAACAATGAGCAGTTCTTC. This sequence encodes CASSAGAGNNNEQFF.

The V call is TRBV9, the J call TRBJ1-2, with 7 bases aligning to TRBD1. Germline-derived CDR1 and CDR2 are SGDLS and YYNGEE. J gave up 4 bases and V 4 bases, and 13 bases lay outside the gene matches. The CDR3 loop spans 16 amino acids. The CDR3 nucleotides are TGTGCCAGCAGCCCCTCAGTAGGAGGACAGGTCTATGGCTACACCTTC. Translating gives CASSPSVGGQVYGYTF.

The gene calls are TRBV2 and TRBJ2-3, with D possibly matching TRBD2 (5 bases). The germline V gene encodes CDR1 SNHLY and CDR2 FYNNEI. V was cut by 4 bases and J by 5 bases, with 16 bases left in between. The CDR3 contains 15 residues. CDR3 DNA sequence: TGTGCCAGCAGTGGAGGACTGGTAGAGGGAGATACGCAGTATTTT. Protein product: CASSGGLVEGDTQYF. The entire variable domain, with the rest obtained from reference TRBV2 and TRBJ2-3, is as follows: EPEVTQTPSHQVTQMGQEVILRCVPISNHLYFYWYRQILGQKVEFLVSFYNNEISEKSEIFDDQFSVERPDGSNFTLKIRSTKLEDSAMYFCASSGGLVEGDTQYFGPGTRLTVL.

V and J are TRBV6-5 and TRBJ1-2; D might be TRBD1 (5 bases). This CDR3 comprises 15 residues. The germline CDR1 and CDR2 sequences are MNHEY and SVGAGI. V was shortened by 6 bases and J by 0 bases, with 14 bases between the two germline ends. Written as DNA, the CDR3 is TGTGCCAGCAGACCCTTATGGGGGGCTAACTATGGCTACACCTTC. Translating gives CASRPLWGANYGYTF.

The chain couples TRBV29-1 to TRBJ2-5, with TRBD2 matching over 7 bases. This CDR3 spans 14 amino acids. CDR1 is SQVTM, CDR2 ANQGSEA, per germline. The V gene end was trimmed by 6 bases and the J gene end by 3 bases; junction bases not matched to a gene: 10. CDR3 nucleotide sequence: TGCAGCGTCGAAAGCGGGGATGTGGAAGAGACCCAGTACTTC. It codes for CSVESGDVEETQYF. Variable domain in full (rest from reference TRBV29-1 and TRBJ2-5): SAVISQKPSRDICQRGTSLTIQCQVDSQVTMMFWYRQQPGQSLTLIATANQGSEATYESGFVIDKFPISRPNLTFSTLTVSNMSPEDSSIYLCSVESGDVEETQYFGPGTRLLVL.

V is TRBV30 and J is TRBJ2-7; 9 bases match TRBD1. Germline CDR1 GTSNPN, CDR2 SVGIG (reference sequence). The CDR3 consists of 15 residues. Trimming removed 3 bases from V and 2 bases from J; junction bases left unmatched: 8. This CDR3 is CAWRAPGQGTYEQYF. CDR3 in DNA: TGTGCCTGGAGAGCGCCCGGACAGGGGACCTACGAGCAGTACTTC.

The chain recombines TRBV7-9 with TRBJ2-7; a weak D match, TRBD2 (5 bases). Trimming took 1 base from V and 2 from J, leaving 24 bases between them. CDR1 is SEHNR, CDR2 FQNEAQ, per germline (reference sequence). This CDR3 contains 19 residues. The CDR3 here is CASSLVLEARLTMTYEQYF. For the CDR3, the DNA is TGTGCCAGCAGCTTAGTCCTCGAGGCCAGGTTGACTATGACCTACGAGCAGTACTTC.

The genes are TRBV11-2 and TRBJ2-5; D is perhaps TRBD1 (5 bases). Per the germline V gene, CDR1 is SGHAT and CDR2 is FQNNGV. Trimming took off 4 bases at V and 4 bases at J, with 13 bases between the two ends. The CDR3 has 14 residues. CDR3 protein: CASSSDTYRETQYF. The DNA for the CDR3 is TGTGCCAGCAGCTCGGACACCTATCGAGAGACCCAGTACTTC.

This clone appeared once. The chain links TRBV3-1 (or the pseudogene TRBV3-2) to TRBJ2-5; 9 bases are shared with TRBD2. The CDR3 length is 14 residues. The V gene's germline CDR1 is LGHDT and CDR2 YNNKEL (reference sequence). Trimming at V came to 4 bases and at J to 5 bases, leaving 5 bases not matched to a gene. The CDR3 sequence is CASSPPGLAETQYF. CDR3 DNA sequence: TGTGCCAGCAGCCCTCCGGGACTAGCCGAGACCCAGTACTTC.

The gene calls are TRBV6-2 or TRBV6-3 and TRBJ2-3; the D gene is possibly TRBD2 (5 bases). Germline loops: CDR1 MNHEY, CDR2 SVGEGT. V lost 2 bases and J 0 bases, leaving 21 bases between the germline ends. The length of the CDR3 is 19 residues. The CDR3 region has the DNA TGTGCCAGCAGTTACGCATGGCCTAGCAAGAGTCAAAGCACAGATACGCAGTATTTT. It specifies CASSYAWPSKSQSTDTQYF.

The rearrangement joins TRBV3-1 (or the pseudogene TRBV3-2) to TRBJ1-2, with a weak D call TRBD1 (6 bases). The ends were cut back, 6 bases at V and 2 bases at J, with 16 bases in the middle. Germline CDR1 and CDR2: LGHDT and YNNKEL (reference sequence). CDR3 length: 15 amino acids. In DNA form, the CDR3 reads TGTGCCAGCAGGCGACAGTTACAGGGAAACTATGGCTACACCTTC. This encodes CASRRQLQGNYGYTF.

The CDR3 is CASSIGDRMNTEAFF. The CDR3 DNA follows: TGTGCCAGTAGTATTGGGGACAGAATGAACACTGAAGCTTTCTTT. The chain uses TRBV19 and TRBJ1-1; 7 bases map to TRBD1. The germline V gene encodes CDR1 LNHDA and CDR2 SQIVND (reference sequence). Trimming removed 3 bases from V and 0 bases from J; junction bases left unmatched: 4. This CDR3 comprises 15 residues.

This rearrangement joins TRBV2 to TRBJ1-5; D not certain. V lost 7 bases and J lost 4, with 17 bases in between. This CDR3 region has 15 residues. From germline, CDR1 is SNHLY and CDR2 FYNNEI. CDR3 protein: CASIGPGGGNQPQHF. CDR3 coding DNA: TGTGCCAGCATTGGACCGGGAGGTGGAAATCAGCCCCAGCATTTT. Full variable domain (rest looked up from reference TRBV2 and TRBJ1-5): EPEVTQTPSHQVTQMGQEVILRCVPISNHLYFYWYRQILGQKVEFLVSFYNNEISEKSEIFDDQFSVERPDGSNFTLKIRSTKLEDSAMYFCASIGPGGGNQPQHFGDGTRLSIL.

CDR3 sequence (DNA): TGTGCCAGCAGCTTCAGGGGAGAGGGTGAGCAGTTCTTC. Its protein is CASSFRGEGEQFF. This chain joins TRBV5-5 and TRBJ2-1, with a possible D match to TRBD1 (6 bases). Trimming took off 2 bases at V and 9 bases at J, with 12 bases between the two ends. This CDR3 contains 13 residues. Germline CDR1 SGHKS, CDR2 YYEKEE (reference sequence). Drawing the rest from reference TRBV5-5 and TRBJ2-1, the complete variable domain is DAGVTQSPTHLIKTRGQQVTLRCSPISGHKSVSWYQQVLGQGPQFIFQYYEKEERGRGNFPDRFSARQFPNYSSELNVNALLLGDSALYLCASSFRGEGEQFFGPGTRLTVL.

CDR3: CASSEGRTTEAFF. CDR3 coding DNA: TGTGCCAGCAGTGAGGGGCGGACCACTGAAGCTTTCTTT. The V gene is TRBV6-1, the J gene TRBJ1-1; TRBD1 is a possible D gene (5 bases). V shed 3 bases and J shed 4 bases, with 9 bases lying between them. Looked up from germline, CDR1 is MNHNS and CDR2 is SASEGT. CDR3 length equals 13 residues.

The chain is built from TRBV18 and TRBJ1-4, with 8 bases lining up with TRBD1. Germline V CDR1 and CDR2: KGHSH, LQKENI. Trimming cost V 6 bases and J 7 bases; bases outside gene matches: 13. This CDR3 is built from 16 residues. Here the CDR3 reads CASSKDRDVLGEKLFF. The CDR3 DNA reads TGTGCCAGCTCGAAGGACAGGGATGTCTTAGGTGAAAAACTGTTTTTT.

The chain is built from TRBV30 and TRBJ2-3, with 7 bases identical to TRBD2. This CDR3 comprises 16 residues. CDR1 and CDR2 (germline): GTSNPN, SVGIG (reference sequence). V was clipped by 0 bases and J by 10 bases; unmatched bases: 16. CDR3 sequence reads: CAWSVVRGTLGLAQYF. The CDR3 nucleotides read TGTGCCTGGAGTGTTGTGCGGGGGACCCTGGGGTTAGCGCAGTATTTT.